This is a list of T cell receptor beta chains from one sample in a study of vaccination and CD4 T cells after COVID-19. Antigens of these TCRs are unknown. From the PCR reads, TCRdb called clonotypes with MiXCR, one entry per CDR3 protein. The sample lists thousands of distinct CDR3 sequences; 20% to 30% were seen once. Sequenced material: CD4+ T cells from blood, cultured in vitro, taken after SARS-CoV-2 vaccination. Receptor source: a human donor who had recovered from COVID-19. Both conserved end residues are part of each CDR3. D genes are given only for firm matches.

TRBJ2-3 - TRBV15 CATSRGLQGITDTQYF
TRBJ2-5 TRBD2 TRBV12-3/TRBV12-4 CASSGLAGGRETQYF
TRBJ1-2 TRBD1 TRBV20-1 CSAISTPDREDGYTF
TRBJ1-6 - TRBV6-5 CASSYLSLGDSPLHF
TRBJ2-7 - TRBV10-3 CAAAGAAYEQYF
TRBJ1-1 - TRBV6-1 CASSDRVTEAFF
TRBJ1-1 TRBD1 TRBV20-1 CSARRTGMSTITEAFF
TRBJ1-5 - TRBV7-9 CASSLGSVLGQPQHF
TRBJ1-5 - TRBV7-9 CASSPDTANQHF
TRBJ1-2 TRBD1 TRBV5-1 CASSDDAVTGDDGYTF